These T cell receptor beta chains were read from a single sample in a study of blood T cell repertoires in COVID-19. Data came from immunoSEQ multiplex PCR; TCRdb stores just in-frame clones and leaves some out. The data show 400,000 to 500,000 clones, with more than 80% seen just once and under 1.5% held by the top ten. Sequencing was done on a sample of peripheral blood. The receptors come from a young woman with active or convalescent COVID-19. Both conserved end residues are part of each CDR3. The order of the fields is D gene, CDR3 length, J gene, V gene, CDR3 protein. The D gene is left open where the match is weak.

d_gene: TRBD1; len: 15; j_gene: TRBJ2-1; v_gene: TRBV4-1; CDR3aa: CASSQVQGDDNEQFF
d_gene: TRBD1; len: 13; j_gene: TRBJ1-2; v_gene: TRBV7-6; CDR3aa: CASSWEPGTGHTF
d_gene: TRBD1; len: 15; j_gene: TRBJ1-6; v_gene: TRBV6-1; CDR3aa: CASSEVTGGGSPLHF
d_gene: NA; len: 13; j_gene: TRBJ1-1; v_gene: TRBV19; CDR3aa: CASSGRVPTEAFF
d_gene: NA; len: 11; j_gene: TRBJ1-5; v_gene: TRBV2; CDR3aa: CASALGPPQHF
d_gene: TRBD2; len: 15; j_gene: TRBJ2-5; v_gene: TRBV20-1; CDR3aa: CSASRTSGNQETQYF
d_gene: TRBD1; len: 17; j_gene: TRBJ1-5; v_gene: TRBV18; CDR3aa: CASSPPSSQGAGQPQHF
d_gene: TRBD1; len: 17; j_gene: TRBJ1-3; v_gene: TRBV5-4; CDR3aa: CASSLGTGLSSGNTIYF
d_gene: TRBD1; len: 14; j_gene: TRBJ1-1; v_gene: TRBV7-9; CDR3aa: CASSSPGGNTEAFF
d_gene: NA; len: 14; j_gene: TRBJ2-1; v_gene: TRBV2; CDR3aa: CASSEARPPNEQFF
d_gene: NA; len: 16; j_gene: TRBJ1-5; v_gene: TRBV6-4; CDR3aa: CASSVSRDTGNQPQHF
d_gene: NA; len: 14; j_gene: TRBJ1-1; v_gene: TRBV5-5; CDR3aa: CASSDGGGRTEAFF
d_gene: NA; len: 14; j_gene: TRBJ1-1; v_gene: TRBV6-2/TRBV6-3; CDR3aa: CASSSQVGQSGAFF
d_gene: TRBD1; len: 15; j_gene: TRBJ1-1; v_gene: TRBV5-1; CDR3aa: CASSSKTGSNTEAFF
d_gene: NA; len: 14; j_gene: TRBJ2-1; v_gene: TRBV7-2; CDR3aa: CASRSRGYYNEQFF
d_gene: TRBD2; len: 15; j_gene: TRBJ2-1; v_gene: TRBV7-2; CDR3aa: CASSVLAGGNNEQFF
d_gene: NA; len: 15; j_gene: TRBJ2-7; v_gene: TRBV27; CDR3aa: CASSLRRQGLYEQYF
d_gene: NA; len: 15; j_gene: TRBJ2-3; v_gene: TRBV5-6; CDR3aa: CASSLRGKGTDTQYF
d_gene: TRBD1; len: 14; j_gene: TRBJ1-1; v_gene: TRBV7-9; CDR3aa: CASSLVGDRVVAFF
d_gene: TRBD1; len: 13; j_gene: TRBJ1-2; v_gene: TRBV3-1/TRBV3-2; CDR3aa: CASSSRQGPGYTF
d_gene: NA; len: 13; j_gene: TRBJ2-2; v_gene: TRBV13; CDR3aa: CASSRDSTGELFF
d_gene: TRBD1; len: 15; j_gene: TRBJ1-5; v_gene: TRBV19; CDR3aa: CASSPGTGDNQPQHF
d_gene: NA; len: 15; j_gene: TRBJ1-3; v_gene: TRBV27; CDR3aa: CASGPAGLAGNTIYF
d_gene: TRBD1; len: 15; j_gene: TRBJ1-1; v_gene: TRBV3-1/TRBV3-2; CDR3aa: CASSQTDRGYAEAFF
d_gene: NA; len: 15; j_gene: TRBJ1-2; v_gene: TRBV4-1; CDR3aa: CASSQDRVASDGYTF
d_gene: NA; len: 13; j_gene: TRBJ1-1; v_gene: TRBV18; CDR3aa: CASSQDMNTEAFF